This TCR beta chain was observed in a study of blood T cells in healthy people across ages. CDR3 size: 15 residues. V was trimmed by 6 bases and J by 3 bases, leaving 16 bases between them. A J-beta primer mix and a sample-barcoded 5' primer were used in a second PCR of about 7 to 12 cycles. Using its own MiXCR run on the 5' RACE reads, TCRdb lists one record per CDR3 protein. The table shows some 900,000 distinct CDR3 sequences, with 40% to 60% occurring only once. The TCR was taken from a man aged 30 to 45 in good health. The sequenced sample was blood. The chain combines TRBV12-3 or TRBV12-4 with TRBJ2-3; possible D gene TRBD1, 5 bases. CDR3 in amino acids: CASSPSNYRTDTQYF. CDR3 nucleotides: TGTGCCAGCAGCCCGTCTAACTACAGGACAGATACGCAGTATTTT.